The 17 T cell receptor beta chains below come from one sample, sequenced in a study of T cell responses to AZD1222 COVID-19 vaccine. The table came from immunoSEQ multiplex PCR; TCRdb's copy has only in-frame clones and leaves some out. In the table there are roughly 150,000 clones, approximately 90% of which are singletons. Here the sequenced sample was peripheral blood, taken on day 0 of AZD1222 vaccination. The receptors shown here come from an adult in good health.

J is TRBJ2-7 and V is TRBV27; perhaps TRBD2 as D (6 bases). CDR3 length: 15 residues. Trimming stripped 6 bases from V and 4 bases from J, with 19 bases between. Per germline, CDR1 MNHEY and CDR2 SMNVEV (reference sequence). The CDR3 coding sequence is TGTGCCAGCAGGGGAACTAGCAACGGTGGGTACGAGCAGTACTTC. Its translation is CASRGTSNGGYEQYF.

Of note for this clone: One end of the junction is discordant with germline, which a read error may explain. The chain employs TRBV28 and TRBJ1-2, with D tentatively TRBD1 (5 bases). The length of the CDR3 is 12 residues. Germline loops: CDR1 MDHEN, CDR2 SYDVKM. DNA for the CDR3: TGTGCCAGCAGACCCCAGGGAGGAGGGCCCTCCTTC. It is translated as CASRPQGGGPSF.

The V gene is TRBV3-1 (or the pseudogene TRBV3-2), the J gene TRBJ2-1; D may be TRBD2 (5 bases). Germline V gives CDR1 LGHDT, CDR2 YNNKEL (reference sequence). V dropped 2 bases and J dropped 9 bases, with 11 bases sitting between them. The length of the CDR3 is 13 residues. DNA for the CDR3: TGTGCCAGCAGCCAAAATTGGAGGCCTGAGCAGTTCTTC. Translating it yields CASSQNWRPEQFF.

The CDR3: CASSQEARYRDHQPQHF. The CDR3 DNA reads TGTGCCAGCAGCCAAGAGGCCCGGTATAGGGATCATCAGCCCCAGCATTTT. The chain is built from TRBV4-2 and TRBJ1-5; D call uncertain. The CDR3 is 17 amino acids. Trimming took 0 bases from V and 5 from J, leaving 17 bases between them. CDR1 is LGHNA, CDR2 YNFKEQ, per germline.

V gene TRBV5-1 combines with J gene TRBJ1-1; perhaps TRBD1 as D (6 bases). CDR1 SGHRS and CDR2 YFSETQ come from the germline V gene. V was pared by 5 bases and J by 1 base, with 9 bases between. The CDR3 spans 13 residues. CDR3 sequence (DNA): TGCGCCAGCAGGGAACAGGGGAACACTGAAGCTTTCTTT. As protein: CASREQGNTEAFF.

The count of this clone is one. The gene calls are TRBV6-4 and TRBJ2-1; D gene ambiguous. This CDR3 is built from 13 residues. CDR1 is MRHNA, CDR2 SNTAGT, per germline. V was clipped by 0 bases and J by 9 bases, with 9 bases between them. The CDR3 bases are TGTGCCAGCAGTGACTCCGAATGGGGTGAGCAGTTCTTC. Translating it yields CASSDSEWGEQFF.

The chain uses TRBV5-1 and TRBJ2-4, with 8 bases identical to TRBD1. Losses at the gene ends were 4 bases for V and 1 base for J; bases not matched to a gene: 16. The germline CDR1 and CDR2 sequences are SGHRS and YFSETQ. The CDR3 has 19 residues. The CDR3 loop reads CASSPGTGAASSAKNIQYF. The CDR3 bases are TGCGCCAGCAGCCCGGGGACAGGCGCGGCTTCATCGGCCAAAAACATTCAGTACTTC.

This chain connects TRBV5-1 to TRBJ1-2; no reliable D call. The CDR3 runs 19 residues. The germline CDR1 and CDR2 sequences are SGHRS and YFSETQ. V gave up 1 base and J gave up 2 bases, with 24 bases separating them. CDR3 region: CASSLTGSPYGRANYGYTF. CDR3 nucleotide sequence: TGCGCCAGCAGCTTGACGGGGAGTCCCTACGGACGGGCCAACTATGGCTACACCTTC.

The chain employs TRBV5-4 and TRBJ2-3; D assignment may be TRBD1 or TRBD2 (6 bases each). Trimming stripped 2 bases from V and 5 bases from J, with 12 bases between. The germline V gene encodes CDR1 SGHNT and CDR2 YYREEE (reference sequence). This CDR3 has 14 amino acids. CDR3 protein: CASSLQGGGDTQYF. Here the CDR3 DNA reads TGTGCCAGCAGCTTACAGGGAGGTGGAGATACGCAGTATTTT. The variable domain in full, with the rest retrieved from reference TRBV5-4 and TRBJ2-3, is ETGVTQSPTHLIKTRGQQVTLRCSSQSGHNTVSWYQQALGQGPQFIFQYYREEENGRGNFPPRFSGLQFPNYSSELNVNALELDDSALYLCASSLQGGGDTQYFGPGTRLTVL.

This rearrangement joins TRBV28 to TRBJ1-3; D may be TRBD1 (5 bases). The germline V gene has CDR1 MDHEN and CDR2 SYDVKM. The V and J ends lost 6 bases and 9 bases respectively, with 12 bases between them. CDR3 length: 12 amino acids. The CDR3 protein is CASRRSRGTIYF. CDR3 in DNA: TGTGCCAGCAGGAGGTCAAGGGGCACCATATATTTT. The full variable domain, its missing parts supplied by reference TRBV28 and TRBJ1-3, is DVKVTQSSRYLVKRTGEKVFLECVQDMDHENMFWYRQDPGLGLRLIYFSYDVKMKEKGDIPEGYSVSREKKERFSLILESASTNQTSMYLCASRRSRGTIYFGEGSWLTVV.

This chain connects TRBV28 to TRBJ1-5, with unresolved D. Trimming pared 2 bases from V and 6 bases from J, leaving 5 bases between. CDR1 is MDHEN and CDR2 is SYDVKM in the germline V gene. This CDR3 has 12 residues. The CDR3 DNA follows: TGTGCCAGCAGTTTAAAATTTCAGCCCCAGCATTTT. This translates into CASSLKFQPQHF. Looking up the rest from reference TRBV28 and TRBJ1-5 gives the full variable domain: DVKVTQSSRYLVKRTGEKVFLECVQDMDHENMFWYRQDPGLGLRLIYFSYDVKMKEKGDIPEGYSVSREKKERFSLILESASTNQTSMYLCASSLKFQPQHFGDGTRLSIL.

The rearrangement uses TRBV11-3 and TRBJ2-1; D is uncertain. The CDR3 runs 16 residues. CDR1 is SGHNT, CDR2 YENEEA, per germline. V was pared by 1 base and J by 4 bases, with 14 bases between. The CDR3 DNA is TGTGCCAGCAGCTTAGGTGGCCTAAGCTTTTACAATGAGCAGTTCTTC. This translates into CASSLGGLSFYNEQFF.

The rearrangement links TRBV6-1 to TRBJ1-2; the D is unclear. This CDR3 is built from 12 residues. V gave up 2 bases and J gave up 4 bases, with 5 bases separating them. CDR1 is MNHNS and CDR2 is SASEGT in the germline V gene. The CDR3 DNA reads as TGTGCCAGCAGTGAATACTCCTATGGCTACACCTTC. This codes for CASSEYSYGYTF.

This clone was detected a few times. The gene calls are TRBV7-2 and TRBJ1-5, with 8 bases fitting TRBD1. The CDR3 has 16 amino acids. Per the germline V gene, CDR1 is SGHTA and CDR2 is FQGNSA. With 2 bases clipped from V and 9 bases from J, the junction kept 12 bases outside the gene matches. DNA of the CDR3: TGTGCCAGCAGCTTACACGGGACAGGCCGCATCACGCCCCAGCATTTT. It is translated as CASSLHGTGRITPQHF. The variable domain in full, with the rest retrieved from reference TRBV7-2 and TRBJ1-5, is GAGVSQSPSNKVTEKGKDVELRCDPISGHTALYWYRQSLGQGLEFLIYFQGNSAPDKSGLPSDRFSAERTGGSVSTLTIQRTQQEDSAVYLCASSLHGTGRITPQHFGDGTRLSIL.

V gene TRBV4-2 combines with J gene TRBJ1-5, with 7 bases matching TRBD1. CDR3 length equals 15 residues. Germline CDR1 LGHNA, CDR2 YNFKEQ. Losses at the gene ends were 4 bases for V and 2 bases for J; bases not matched to a gene: 5. In DNA, the CDR3 is TGTGCCAGCAGCCCGGTGGGGACAGGCAATCAGCCCCAGCATTTT. This translates into CASSPVGTGNQPQHF.

This chain connects TRBV5-6 to TRBJ2-6, with D tentatively TRBD1 (6 bases). CDR1 is SGHDT and CDR2 is YYEEEE in the germline V gene. The CDR3 has 15 residues. Between the trimmed V and J ends, which lost 9 bases and 0 bases, there was a span of 13 bases. For the CDR3, the DNA is TGTGCCACCCAGACAGGACCCTCTGGGGCCAACGTCCTGACTTTC. Translation: CATQTGPSGANVLTF.

The CDR3 nucleotides read TGTGCCAGCAGCTTGATTGAGGGTATGAGGCTCGAGCAGTACTTC. Its protein product is CASSLIEGMRLEQYF. V gene TRBV5-5 combines with J gene TRBJ2-7; possibly TRBD2 for D (5 bases). V was pared by 1 base and J by 6 bases, with 17 bases between. Germline V gene sequence: CDR1 SGHKS, CDR2 YYEKEE (reference sequence). The CDR3 loop spans 15 amino acids.